Listed below are T cell receptor beta chains from one sample, sequenced in a study of glioma-infiltrating T cells after dendritic cell vaccination. Repertoires were generated with immunoSEQ multiplex PCR, while TCRdb's copy carries only in-frame clones and drops some. The table has about 30,000 clones, 85% to 95% seen once. The source was blood, collected before dendritic cell vaccination. These receptors were obtained from a human donor with glioblastoma. Each CDR3 is given with its conserved first and last residue.

TRBV30	15	CAWSVYRRRGYEQYF
TRBV2	15	CASSALAVPSGTQYF
TRBV21-1	14	CASSKERGGDTQYF
TRBV11-3	14	CASSLGQNTDTQYF
TRBV19	13	CASSGIAYYGYTF
TRBV5-6	14	CASSYQGLSDEQYF
TRBV7-6	14	CASSFSNAGSEQYF
TRBV6-5	15	CASSPDRVYNSPLHF
TRBV25-1	14	CASSESRGSQPQHF
TRBV5-5	17	CASSLEVSGGYTDTQYF
TRBV27	17	CASSLSAPGQGPYEQYF
TRBV4-1	16	CASSQVGETSSYGYTF
TRBV13	15	CASALGAVTNYGYTF
TRBV7-9	15	CASSPTSRPSYEQYF
TRBV5-4	18	CASSPGSSGGQMGDEQFF
TRBV11-2	12	CASSFWGDEQYF
TRBV30	13	CAWSKTGSTEAFF